What follows are 21 T cell receptor beta chains derived from one specimen sequenced in a study of T cells in Graves' hyperthyroidism and ophthalmopathy. Amplified TCR beta CDR3 regions derived from RNA transcripts. In the first-round RT-PCR of the TCR CDR3, the HTBI primer set was used. TCRdb recomputed calls from the multiplex PCR reads with MiXCR, one row per CDR3 protein. The data show about 590,000 distinct CDR3 sequences, about 14% seen once. Sequences were obtained from blood. Every receptor here comes from a woman between 18 and 30 years old with Graves' ophthalmopathy.

At least ten counts were recorded for this clonotype. The chain employs TRBV20-1 and TRBJ1-4; a weak D match, TRBD1 (6 bases). This CDR3 region has 17 residues. Trimming took 6 bases from V and 0 from J, leaving 20 bases between them. Germline assignment: CDR1 DFQATT and CDR2 SNEGSKA (reference sequence). CDR3 loop: CSAPDATQGTTNEKLFF. CDR3 DNA sequence: TGCAGTGCGCCGGACGCAACCCAGGGGACAACTAATGAAAAACTGTTTTTT.

The chain carries TRBV5-1 and TRBJ1-2, with 11 bases matching TRBD1. V dropped 4 bases and J dropped 7; count of bases not matched to a gene: 12. CDR3 size: 16 residues. Germline V CDR1 and CDR2: SGHRS, YFSETQ. CDR3 in amino acids: CASSDGQGAGLRGYTF. The DNA of the CDR3 is TGCGCCAGCAGCGATGGACAGGGGGCCGGGTTACGTGGCTACACCTTC.

This clonotype occurred many times. The V and J genes are TRBV12-3 or TRBV12-4 and TRBJ1-2; no clear D. The CDR3 loop spans 12 amino acids. Deletions cut 5 bases from V and 4 bases from J, with 8 bases between. The CDR3 DNA reads as TGTGCCAGCAGTCGGAGAACCTATGGCTACACCTTC. This encodes CASSRRTYGYTF.

This clonotype was counted ten times or more. A read error may account for a junction end that differs from germline. The chain recombines TRBV20-1 with TRBJ2-1; no firm D call. Germline values: CDR1 DFQATT, CDR2 SNEGSKA (reference sequence). This CDR3 is built from 13 residues. DNA of the CDR3: TGCAGTGCTAGAGAATTCTCCCACAATGAGCAGTTCTTC. It specifies CSAREFSHNEQFF.

J is TRBJ2-7 and V is TRBV6-5, with a possible D match to TRBD2 (6 bases). Germline V CDR1 and CDR2: MNHEY, SVGAGI. Trimming cost V 0 bases and J 2 bases, with 11 bases left between them. The CDR3 length is 15 residues. The CDR3 DNA sequence: TGTGCCAGCAGTTACTCGGTGCGGGGACCCTACGAGCAGTACTTC. Translation: CASSYSVRGPYEQYF.

This clonotype showed up many times. The genes are TRBV29-1 and TRBJ2-3, with a possible D match to TRBD1 (5 bases). The CDR3 contains 14 residues. V was pared by 8 bases and J by 6 bases, with 21 bases between. Germline V gene data show CDR1 as SQVTM and CDR2 as ANQGSEA. The DNA of the CDR3 is TGCAGCCACCGCCGGGTGGACACCCGGGATACGCAGTATTTT. It specifies CSHRRVDTRDTQYF.

There are a few counts of this clonotype. V is TRBV9 and J is TRBJ2-5; 7 positions agree with TRBD2. The CDR3 runs 14 residues. Germline V CDR1 and CDR2: SGDLS, YYNGEE. V lost 0 bases to trimming and J lost 2 bases; unmatched junction nucleotides: 1. The CDR3 DNA follows: TGTGCCAGCAGCGTAGTGCGGGAGCAAGAGACCCAGTACTTC. It specifies CASSVVREQETQYF.

The chain uses TRBV20-1 and TRBJ2-7; 10 nucleotides match TRBD1. The CDR3 spans 16 residues. CDR1 DFQATT and CDR2 SNEGSKA come from the germline V gene (reference sequence). With V trimmed by 6 bases and J by 4 bases, 15 bases remained unmatched. The CDR3 coding sequence is TGCAGTGCCCGGGGGGCCCCGGGACAGGGGTTTTACGAGCAGTACTTC. Translation: CSARGAPGQGFYEQYF.

This clonotype was counted ten times or more. The V call is TRBV3-1, the J call TRBJ2-1, with TRBD1 as a possible D gene (6 bases). The CDR3 covers 17 residues. The V and J ends lost 7 bases and 0 bases respectively, with 19 bases between them. Germline V CDR1 and CDR2: LGHDT, YNNKEL (reference sequence). The CDR3 sequence is CASTRRRRTDSYNEQFF. The CDR3 nucleotides read TGTGCCAGCACCCGAAGACGACGGACAGACTCCTACAATGAGCAGTTCTTC.

This clonotype was counted ten times or more. The rearrangement links TRBV5-1 to TRBJ1-2; D remains ambiguous. From germline, CDR1 is SGHRS and CDR2 YFSETQ. The CDR3 sequence is 15 residues long. V was clipped by 0 bases and J by 5 bases, with 14 bases between them. For the CDR3, the DNA is TGCGCCAGCAGCTTGGCCGACCCTCGGGGATATGGCTACACCTTC. Its translation: CASSLADPRGYGYTF.

This clonotype was recorded at least ten times. V and J are TRBV19 and TRBJ1-1, with TRBD1 matching 9 bases. Germline V CDR1 and CDR2: LNHDA, SQIVND (reference sequence). The length of the CDR3 is 19 residues. The J segment lost 0 bases and the V segment lost 4 bases, leaving 15 bases of the junction unmatched. The CDR3 protein is CASSKFNRGRGWMNTEAFF. Here the CDR3 DNA reads TGTGCCAGTAGTAAATTTAACAGGGGGCGCGGGTGGATGAACACTGAAGCTTTCTTT.

This clonotype was recorded at least ten times. The chain links TRBV11-1 to TRBJ2-7; 7 bases match TRBD1. CDR1 SGHAT and CDR2 FQDESV come from the germline V gene (reference sequence). V was clipped by 5 bases and J by 0 bases; unmatched bases: 4. This CDR3 contains 14 residues. The CDR3 nucleotides are TGTGCCAGCAGCCAGGGACAGCTCTCCTACGAGCAGTACTTC. Residues: CASSQGQLSYEQYF.

This clonotype has at least ten counts. The V and J genes are TRBV11-2 and TRBJ2-1; D assignment may be TRBD1 or TRBD2 (5 bases each). Trimming took off 5 bases at V and 6 bases at J, with 20 bases between the two ends. The CDR3 runs 16 residues. Germline values: CDR1 SGHAT, CDR2 FQNNGV. CDR3 region: CASSQRTRGTGNEQFF. DNA for the CDR3: TGTGCCAGCAGCCAAAGAACGAGAGGGACGGGCAATGAGCAGTTCTTC.

Notes on this clonotype: A much larger clonotype is one base distant, so this may be a read error. The chain links TRBV11-3 to TRBJ2-2, with a tentative D call TRBD2 (5 bases). CDR3 length equals 12 residues. CDR1 is SGHNT, CDR2 YENEEA, per germline. This CDR3 is CAGRLLTGELFF. In DNA, the CDR3 is TGTGCCGGCAGACTACTCACCGGGGAGCTGTTTTTT.

This clonotype showed up many times. V gene TRBV7-2 combines with J gene TRBJ1-6; 9 nucleotides line up with TRBD1. V gave up 5 bases and J gave up 7 bases; unmatched junction bases: 6. This CDR3 region has 15 residues. CDR1 is SGHTA, CDR2 FQGNSA, per germline. The CDR3 loop reads CASSIRQGGNSPLHF. The CDR3 nucleotides read TGTGCCAGCAGCATCCGACAGGGGGGAAATTCACCCCTCCACTTT.

The chain recombines TRBV4-1 with TRBJ1-2; 8 nucleotides match TRBD1. The germline V gene has CDR1 MGHRA and CDR2 YSYEKL. The CDR3 has 16 residues. Unmatched junction bases numbered 11, after V lost 2 bases and J lost 6 bases. The CDR3 reads CASSQSLTGGLDGYTF. CDR3 DNA sequence: TGCGCCAGCAGCCAAAGCCTCACAGGGGGGTTAGATGGCTACACCTTC.

This clonotype was counted ten times or more. V and J are TRBV7-8 and TRBJ2-5; TRBD2 is a possible D gene (6 bases). In germline, CDR1 is SGHVS, CDR2 FQNEAQ. CDR3 length: 16 residues. V was shortened by 1 base and J by 2 bases, with 14 bases between the two germline ends. CDR3 sequence (DNA): TGTGCCAGCAGCTTAGGGCGGGACCCTCGGCAAGAGACCCAGTACTTC. This translates into CASSLGRDPRQETQYF. The entire variable domain, with the rest obtained from reference TRBV7-8 and TRBJ2-5, is as follows: GAGVSQSPRYKVAKRGQDVALRCDPISGHVSLFWYQQALGQGPEFLTYFQNEAQLDKSGLPSDRFFAERPEGSVSTLKIQRTQQEDSAVYLCASSLGRDPRQETQYFGPGTRLLVL.

This clonotype was detected ten times or more. The J gene is TRBJ2-1, the V gene TRBV12-3 or TRBV12-4; D call uncertain. This CDR3 region has 11 residues. Trimming took off 6 bases at V and 10 bases at J, with 10 bases between the two ends. Here the CDR3 reads CASSLNYEQFF. CDR3 DNA sequence: TGTGCCAGCAGCCTCAACTACGAGCAGTTCTTC.

This clonotype was recorded many times. This sequence joins TRBV11-2 and TRBJ2-7; D unclear. The ends were cut back, 1 base at V and 5 bases at J, with 9 bases in the middle. CDR3 size: 13 residues. CDR1 SGHAT and CDR2 FQNNGV come from the germline V gene. CDR3 in amino acids: CASSLVRVDEQYF. DNA of the CDR3: TGTGCCAGCAGCTTAGTCCGGGTCGACGAGCAGTACTTC.

The sample holds one count of this clonotype. The chain links TRBV7-2 to TRBJ1-5; D is unresolved. Germline CDR1 and CDR2: SGHTA and FQGNSA. There are 14 residues in the CDR3. V was shortened by 3 bases and J by 6 bases, with 12 bases between the two germline ends. This CDR3 reads CASSFMGISQPQHF. Here the CDR3 DNA reads TGTGCCAGCAGCTTCATGGGGATCAGTCAGCCCCAGCATTTT. The full variable domain, completed using reference TRBV7-2 and TRBJ1-5, is GAGVSQSPSNKVTEKGKDVELRCDPISGHTALYWYRQSLGQGLEFLIYFQGNSAPDKSGLPSDRFSAERTGGSVSTLTIQRTQQEDSAVYLCASSFMGISQPQHFGDGTRLSIL.

This clonotype was seen many times. The chain employs TRBV27 and TRBJ1-6, with D possibly TRBD1 on 6 matching bases. The V end lost 3 bases, the J end lost 7 bases, and 16 bases lay between the germline ends. Looked up from germline, CDR1 is MNHEY and CDR2 is SMNVEV (reference sequence). The CDR3 is 16 amino acids. The CDR3 bases are TGTGCCAGCAGTTTCTCCGGACAGAGGATCAATTCACCCCTCCACTTT. This encodes CASSFSGQRINSPLHF.